The T cell receptor (beta chain) under discussion was sequenced for a study of cytomegalovirus exposure and HLA in healthy donors. Overall study results and limits: Follow-up analysis later connected one missense variant in DCLRE1C with trimming of TCR beta V- and J-genes. Association with HLA alleles at 0.05 false discovery rate was found for around 17,000 TCR beta sequences in a later analysis.

The CDR3 is 14 amino acids. Trimming took off 6 bases at V and 10 bases at J, with 18 bases between the two ends. Germline loops: CDR1 MNHNY, CDR2 SVGAGI (reference sequence). 60 Vbeta and 13 Jbeta primers were used in PCR. Here immunoSEQ multiplex PCR was the method, and the copy in TCRdb shows in-frame clones only, minus some. This table has approximately 120,000 clones, just under 70% appearing once. Points on this clone: Its specificity is not known.

The receptor's source is a woman between 65 and 79 years old in good health and CMV-seropositive. Sequencing input: PBMCs. V is TRBV6-6 and J is TRBJ2-2; D might be TRBD1 (6 bases). The CDR3 nucleotides read TGTGCCAGCAGATTCGTCACAGGGTTGGAGGAGCTGTTTTTT. Encoded protein: CASRFVTGLEELFF.